The rows below give T cell receptor beta chains drawn from one sample of a study of shared clonotypes between healthy human individuals. The repertoire was sequenced with immunoSEQ multiplex PCR; TCRdb's copy has only in-frame clones and lacks some. Of around 640,000 clones listed, approximately 96% are singletons. Source material: naive CD8+ T cells sorted from blood. The receptors were gathered from a woman in her thirties in good health. Each CDR3 is given with its conserved first and last residue. Fields, in order: CDR3 protein, CDR3 DNA, J gene, CDR3 length, D gene, clone size, V gene. D genes are given only for firm matches. The size of a clone is reported for some rows only, either as once, few or many, or as a class for expanded clones.

CDR3: CASRSLGTSSSYEQYF
DNA: TGTGCCAGCAGATCTCTCGGGACTTCTAGCTCCTACGAGCAGTACTTC
J: TRBJ2-7
length: 16
D: .
size: .
V: TRBV5-4

CDR3: CASSELAGVPYNEQFF
DNA: TGTGCCAGCAGTGAACTAGCGGGAGTCCCCTACAATGAGCAGTTCTTC
J: TRBJ2-1
length: 16
D: TRBD2
size: .
V: TRBV28

CDR3: CAWSPGPDLYF
DNA: TGTGCCTGGAGCCCGGGGCCGGATTTGTACTTC
J: TRBJ2-7
length: 11
D: .
size: .
V: TRBV30

CDR3: CASTGAGSYNEQFF
DNA: TGTGCCAGCACAGGAGCGGGTTCCTACAATGAGCAGTTCTTC
J: TRBJ2-1
length: 14
D: .
size: .
V: TRBV11-2

CDR3: CASSSWTSYNEQFF
DNA: TGTGCCAGCAGCTCTTGGACTAGTTACAATGAGCAGTTCTTC
J: TRBJ2-1
length: 14
D: TRBD2
size: once
V: TRBV9

CDR3: CASRLGSTDTQYF
DNA: TGTGCCAGCCGCTTAGGGAGCACAGATACGCAGTATTTT
J: TRBJ2-3
length: 13
D: .
size: .
V: TRBV27

CDR3: CASSHLQGSVTEAFF
DNA: TGTGCCAGTAGCCATCTACAGGGGAGCGTCACTGAAGCTTTCTTT
J: TRBJ1-1
length: 15
D: TRBD1
size: once
V: TRBV19

CDR3: CSSAGGRTGEQFF
DNA: TGCAGCTCCGCGGGAGGACGGACGGGGGAGCAGTTCTTC
J: TRBJ2-1
length: 13
D: TRBD2
size: .
V: TRBV29-1

CDR3: CASSDPDNTEAFF
DNA: TGTGCCAGCAGTGATCCGGATAACACTGAAGCTTTCTTT
J: TRBJ1-1
length: 13
D: .
size: .
V: TRBV6-9

CDR3: CASNESGRGGPDEQFF
DNA: TGTGCCAGCAATGAAAGCGGGAGAGGGGGTCCGGATGAGCAGTTCTTC
J: TRBJ2-1
length: 16
D: TRBD2
size: once
V: TRBV28

CDR3: CASSLVGGKNIQYF
DNA: TGTGCCAGCAGTCTCGTGGGGGGCAAAAACATTCAGTACTTC
J: TRBJ2-4
length: 14
D: .
size: .
V: TRBV27

CDR3: CSALDNYGYTF
DNA: TGCAGCGCCCTGGATAACTATGGCTACACCTTC
J: TRBJ1-2
length: 11
D: .
size: .
V: TRBV29-1

CDR3: CASSRTLTSGTVLDTQYF
DNA: TGTGCCAGCAGCCGAACCTTGACTAGCGGGACTGTTCTAGATACGCAGTATTTT
J: TRBJ2-3
length: 18
D: TRBD2
size: .
V: TRBV11-2

CDR3: CASSYGQGGYEQYF
DNA: TGTGCCAGCAGTTACGGACAGGGGGGATACGAGCAGTACTTC
J: TRBJ2-7
length: 14
D: TRBD1
size: .
V: TRBV27

CDR3: CASKPTGLWNYGYTF
DNA: TGTGCCAGTAAACCGACAGGCCTCTGGAACTATGGCTACACCTTC
J: TRBJ1-2
length: 15
D: .
size: .
V: TRBV19

CDR3: CASKAGRVLYNEQFF
DNA: TGTGCCAGTAAGGCAGGGAGAGTCTTATACAATGAGCAGTTCTTC
J: TRBJ2-1
length: 15
D: .
size: .
V: TRBV6-1

CDR3: CASSDRWTSGSGETQYF
DNA: TGTGCCAGCAGTGATAGGTGGACTAGCGGGAGTGGAGAGACCCAGTACTTC
J: TRBJ2-5
length: 17
D: TRBD2
size: .
V: TRBV25-1

CDR3: CASFGGEESYEQYF
DNA: TGTGCCAGCTTCGGCGGGGAGGAGTCCTACGAGCAGTACTTC
J: TRBJ2-7
length: 14
D: .
size: .
V: TRBV18

CDR3: CASSTGLAAPNEQFF
DNA: TGCGCCAGCAGTACGGGACTAGCGGCACCCAATGAGCAGTTCTTC
J: TRBJ2-1
length: 15
D: TRBD2
size: .
V: TRBV4-1

CDR3: CASSEAGTYEQYF
DNA: TGTGCCAGCAGTGAGGCAGGCACCTACGAGCAGTACTTC
J: TRBJ2-7
length: 13
D: .
size: .
V: TRBV28

CDR3: CAWSIVFGTPVF
DNA: TGTGCCTGGAGTATTGTTTTTGGGACTCCGGTCTTC
J: TRBJ2-7
length: 12
D: .
size: .
V: TRBV30

CDR3: CASSLLLAGLYNEQFF
DNA: TGTGCCAGCAGCTTATTGCTAGCGGGGTTATACAATGAGCAGTTCTTC
J: TRBJ2-1
length: 16
D: TRBD2
size: .
V: TRBV11-2

CDR3: CATGDPWGNEQYF
DNA: TGTGCCACCGGGGACCCCTGGGGGAACGAGCAGTACTTC
J: TRBJ2-7
length: 13
D: .
size: .
V: TRBV10-3

CDR3: CASSQDYSRANEAFF
DNA: TGTGCCAGCAGCCAAGATTACAGCAGGGCTAATGAAGCTTTCTTT
J: TRBJ1-1
length: 15
D: .
size: .
V: TRBV14

CDR3: CAISGPGTGGRSEQYF
DNA: TGTGCCATCAGTGGTCCCGGGACAGGGGGAAGGTCCGAGCAGTACTTC
J: TRBJ2-7
length: 16
D: TRBD1
size: .
V: TRBV10-3

CDR3: CASTNTGELFF
DNA: TGTGCCAGCACGAACACCGGGGAGCTGTTTTTT
J: TRBJ2-2
length: 11
D: .
size: .
V: TRBV27

CDR3: CASTEGFGDQPQHF
DNA: TGTGCCAGCACAGAGGGTTTTGGGGATCAGCCCCAGCATTTT
J: TRBJ1-5
length: 14
D: .
size: .
V: TRBV28